A selection of T cell receptor beta chains follows, all from one sample in a study of blood T cell repertoires in COVID-19. Sequencing was performed with immunoSEQ multiplex PCR; in TCRdb, only in-frame clones are kept and a portion is missing. In the table there are tens of thousands of clones, roughly nine tenths of which are singletons. The source material was peripheral blood. The receptors derive from a man in his sixties or seventies with active COVID-19. Both conserved end residues are part of each CDR3. The order of the fields is V gene, clone size, J gene, D gene, CDR3 DNA, CDR3 protein. The D gene is left open where the match is weak. Clone sizes are given selectively: once, few, many, or a class where the clone is expanded.

TRBV6-2/TRBV6-3	.	TRBJ2-1	TRBD2	TGTGCCAGCACCCCTCTGGGCGGGGGCTCCTACAATGAGCAGTTCTTC	CASTPLGGGSYNEQFF
TRBV27	.	TRBJ1-6	.	TGTGCCAGCAGGACAACAGGGACTAATTCACCCCTCCACTTT	CASRTTGTNSPLHF
TRBV7-2	.	TRBJ2-2	.	TGTGCCAGCAGCTCTAGAGAAGGTACCGGGGAGCTGTTTTTT	CASSSREGTGELFF
TRBV6-1	.	TRBJ1-5	TRBD1	TGTGCCAGCAGTGAAGCCACAGGGGCCGCGGGCAATCAGCCCCAGCATTTT	CASSEATGAAGNQPQHF
TRBV6-5	.	TRBJ2-7	.	TGTGCCAGCAGTTTCGACGGGACCTACGAGCAGTACTTC	CASSFDGTYEQYF
TRBV7-9	.	TRBJ2-2	.	TGTGCCAGCAGCCCCAGGGCCGACACCGGGGAGCTGTTTTTT	CASSPRADTGELFF
TRBV5-8	.	TRBJ1-4	.	TGTGCCAGCAGATCCGGGACAACTAATGAAAAACTGTTTTTT	CASRSGTTNEKLFF
TRBV7-9	once	TRBJ2-7	.	TGTGCCAGCAGCTCCCTTGCCGGCACAGACTACGAGCAGTACTTC	CASSSLAGTDYEQYF
TRBV4-1	.	TRBJ2-5	.	TGCGCCAGCAGCCCCGGCAGGGGCTTCCAAGAGACCCAGTACTTC	CASSPGRGFQETQYF
TRBV19	once	TRBJ2-5	TRBD1	TGTGCCAGTAGTATCGGAGACAGGGTGGGGAGAGAGACCCAGTACTTC	CASSIGDRVGRETQYF
TRBV5-1	once	TRBJ1-3	.	TGCGCCAGCAGCTTGGCCAGGGGAAACACCATATATTTT	CASSLARGNTIYF
TRBV29-1	.	TRBJ1-4	.	TGCAGCGTCGGAGGGGCCGCGGGTGAAAAACTGTTTTTT	CSVGGAAGEKLFF
TRBV19	.	TRBJ1-5	TRBD1	TGTGCCAGTAGTATAACAGGACAGGGGGGACAGCCCCAGCATTTT	CASSITGQGGQPQHF
TRBV9	.	TRBJ1-6	TRBD1	TGTGCCAGCAGCGTCGACGGACAGGGCGTCACCCTCCACTTT	CASSVDGQGVTLHF